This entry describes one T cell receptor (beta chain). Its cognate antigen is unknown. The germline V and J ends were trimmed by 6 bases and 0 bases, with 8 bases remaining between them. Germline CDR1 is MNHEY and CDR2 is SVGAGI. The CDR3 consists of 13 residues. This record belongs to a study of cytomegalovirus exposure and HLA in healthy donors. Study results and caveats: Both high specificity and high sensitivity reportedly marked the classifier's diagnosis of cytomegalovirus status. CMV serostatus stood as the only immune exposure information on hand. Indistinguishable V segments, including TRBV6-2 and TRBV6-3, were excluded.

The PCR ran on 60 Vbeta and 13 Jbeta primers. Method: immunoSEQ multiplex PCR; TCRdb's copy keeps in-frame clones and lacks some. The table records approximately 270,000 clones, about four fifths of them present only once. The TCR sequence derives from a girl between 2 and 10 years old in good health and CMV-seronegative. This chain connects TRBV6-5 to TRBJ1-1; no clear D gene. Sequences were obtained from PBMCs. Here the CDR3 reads CASRSSMNTEAFF. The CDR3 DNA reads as TGTGCCAGCAGGAGTAGCATGAACACTGAAGCTTTCTTT.